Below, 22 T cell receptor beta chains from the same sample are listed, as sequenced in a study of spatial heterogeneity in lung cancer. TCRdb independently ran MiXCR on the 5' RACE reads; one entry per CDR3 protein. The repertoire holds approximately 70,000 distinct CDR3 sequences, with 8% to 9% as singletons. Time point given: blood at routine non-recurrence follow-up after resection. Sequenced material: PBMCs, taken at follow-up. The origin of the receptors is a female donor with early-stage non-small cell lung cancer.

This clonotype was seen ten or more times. CDR3 protein: CASSQESQPENTQYF. As DNA, the CDR3 is TGCGCCAGCAGCCAAGAAAGCCAACCTGAGAATACGCAGTATTTT. The V and J genes are TRBV4-1 and TRBJ2-3; D gene ambiguous. The CDR3 sequence is 15 residues long. Germline V CDR1 and CDR2: MGHRA, YSYEKL. Trimming cost V 0 bases and J 7 bases, with 14 bases left between them.

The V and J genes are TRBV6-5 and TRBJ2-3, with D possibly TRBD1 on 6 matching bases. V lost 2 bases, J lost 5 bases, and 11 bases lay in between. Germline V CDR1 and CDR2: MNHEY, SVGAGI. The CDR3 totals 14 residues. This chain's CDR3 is CASSYAGDEDTQYF. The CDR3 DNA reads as TGTGCCAGCAGTTACGCAGGGGATGAAGATACGCAGTATTTT.

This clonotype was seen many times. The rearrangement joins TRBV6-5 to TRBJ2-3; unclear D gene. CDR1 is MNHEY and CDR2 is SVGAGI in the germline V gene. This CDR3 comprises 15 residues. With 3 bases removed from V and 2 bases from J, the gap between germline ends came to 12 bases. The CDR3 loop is CASSYGQTTTDTQYF. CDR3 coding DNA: TGTGCCAGCAGTTATGGGCAGACGACCACAGATACGCAGTATTTT.

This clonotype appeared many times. DNA for the CDR3: TGTGCCAGCAGCCAGCAAAGGATGTATGAGCAGTTCTTC. Encoded protein: CASSQQRMYEQFF. The chain links TRBV4-2 to TRBJ2-1; D is unclear. The ends were cut back, 3 bases at V and 8 bases at J, with 11 bases in the middle. In germline, CDR1 is LGHNA, CDR2 YNFKEQ. The CDR3 is 13 residues long.

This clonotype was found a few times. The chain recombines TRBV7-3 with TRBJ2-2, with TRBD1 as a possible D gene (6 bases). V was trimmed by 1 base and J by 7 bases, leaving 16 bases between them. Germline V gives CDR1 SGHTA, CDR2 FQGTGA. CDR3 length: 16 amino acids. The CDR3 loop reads CASSLNAAGVHGELFF. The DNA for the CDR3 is TGTGCCAGCAGCTTAAATGCAGCAGGGGTGCACGGGGAGCTGTTTTTT.

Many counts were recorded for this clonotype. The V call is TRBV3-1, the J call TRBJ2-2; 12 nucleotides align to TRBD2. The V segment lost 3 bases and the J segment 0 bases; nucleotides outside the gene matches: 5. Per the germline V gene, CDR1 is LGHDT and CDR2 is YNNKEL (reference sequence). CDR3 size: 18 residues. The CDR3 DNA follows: TGTGCCAGCAGCCAGACGCTAGCGGGAGGGGCGAACACCGGGGAGCTGTTTTTT. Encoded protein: CASSQTLAGGANTGELFF.

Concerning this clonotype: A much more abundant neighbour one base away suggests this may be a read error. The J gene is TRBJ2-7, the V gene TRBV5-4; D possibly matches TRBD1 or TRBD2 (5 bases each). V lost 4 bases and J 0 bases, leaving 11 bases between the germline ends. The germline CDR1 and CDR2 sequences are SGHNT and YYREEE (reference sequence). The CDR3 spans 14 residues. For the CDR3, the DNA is TGTGCCAGCAGCCCGGGACCGAGCTCCTACGAGCAGTACTTC. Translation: CASSPGPSSYEQYF. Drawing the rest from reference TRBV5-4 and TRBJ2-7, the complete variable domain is ETGVTQSPTHLIKTRGQQVTLRCSSQSGHNTVSWYQQALGQGPQFIFQYYREEENGRGNFPPRFSGLQFPNYSSELNVNALELDDSALYLCASSPGPSSYEQYFGPGTRLTVT.

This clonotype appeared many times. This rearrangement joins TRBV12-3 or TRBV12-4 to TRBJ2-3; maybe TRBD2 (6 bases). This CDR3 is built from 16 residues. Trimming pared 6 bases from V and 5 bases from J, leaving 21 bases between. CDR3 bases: TGTGCCAGCAGCACTGGACTACGAGGGTATATAGATACGCAGTATTTT. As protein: CASSTGLRGYIDTQYF.

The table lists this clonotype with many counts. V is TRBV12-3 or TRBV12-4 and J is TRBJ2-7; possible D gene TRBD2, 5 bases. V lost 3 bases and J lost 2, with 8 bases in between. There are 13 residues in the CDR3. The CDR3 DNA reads TGTGCCAGCAGTTTCGAGGGCACCTACGAGCAGTACTTC. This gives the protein CASSFEGTYEQYF.

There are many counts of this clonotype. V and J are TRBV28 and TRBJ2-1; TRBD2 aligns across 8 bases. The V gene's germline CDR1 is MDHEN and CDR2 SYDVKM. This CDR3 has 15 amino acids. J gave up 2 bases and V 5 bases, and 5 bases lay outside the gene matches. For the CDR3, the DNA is TGTGCCAGCAGTCCGGGACTAGGGGCCTACAATGAGCAGTTCTTC. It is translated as CASSPGLGAYNEQFF.

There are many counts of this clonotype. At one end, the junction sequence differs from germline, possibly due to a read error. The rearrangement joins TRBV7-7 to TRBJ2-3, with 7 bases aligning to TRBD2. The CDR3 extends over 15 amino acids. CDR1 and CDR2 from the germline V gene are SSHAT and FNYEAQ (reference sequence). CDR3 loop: CASSLSGISTDTQYF. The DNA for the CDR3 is TGTGCTAGCAGCTTGAGCGGGATTAGCACAGATACGCAGTATTTT.

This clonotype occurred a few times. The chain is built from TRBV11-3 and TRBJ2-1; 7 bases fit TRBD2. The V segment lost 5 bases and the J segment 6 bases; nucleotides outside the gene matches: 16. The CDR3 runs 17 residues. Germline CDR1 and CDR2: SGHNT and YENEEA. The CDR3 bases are TGTGCCAGCAGCCAAGGGCCCCCGGGGGGTAGGAGCAATGAGCAGTTCTTC. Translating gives CASSQGPPGGRSNEQFF.

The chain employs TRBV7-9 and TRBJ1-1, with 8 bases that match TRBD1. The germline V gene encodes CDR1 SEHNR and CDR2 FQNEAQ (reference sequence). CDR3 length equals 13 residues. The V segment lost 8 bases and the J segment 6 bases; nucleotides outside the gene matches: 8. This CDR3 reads CASGAGGDAEAFF. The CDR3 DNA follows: TGTGCCAGCGGTGCAGGGGGCGACGCTGAAGCTTTCTTT.

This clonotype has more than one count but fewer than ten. CDR3 in amino acids: CASSPGLFYEQYF. CDR3 sequence (DNA): TGTGCCAGTAGTCCGGGACTCTTTTACGAGCAGTACTTC. The chain couples TRBV19 to TRBJ2-7, with D possibly matching TRBD2 (6 bases). The CDR3 totals 13 residues. Trimming removed 5 bases from V and 4 bases from J, with 12 bases in between. The V gene's germline CDR1 is LNHDA and CDR2 SQIVND (reference sequence).

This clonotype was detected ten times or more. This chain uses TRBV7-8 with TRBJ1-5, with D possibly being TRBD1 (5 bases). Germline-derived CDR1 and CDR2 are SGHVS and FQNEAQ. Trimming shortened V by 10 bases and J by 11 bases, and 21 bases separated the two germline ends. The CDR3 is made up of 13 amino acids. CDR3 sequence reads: CAILDTGAGTQHF. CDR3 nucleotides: TGTGCCATTTTGGACACGGGCGCAGGAACCCAGCATTTT.

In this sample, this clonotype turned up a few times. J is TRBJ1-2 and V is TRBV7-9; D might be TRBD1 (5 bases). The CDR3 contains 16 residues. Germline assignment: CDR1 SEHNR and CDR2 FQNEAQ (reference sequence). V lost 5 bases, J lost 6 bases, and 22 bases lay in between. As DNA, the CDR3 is TGTGCCAGCAGCCCCCGCGAGGGACCGGGATCAGATGGCTACACCTTC. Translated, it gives CASSPREGPGSDGYTF.

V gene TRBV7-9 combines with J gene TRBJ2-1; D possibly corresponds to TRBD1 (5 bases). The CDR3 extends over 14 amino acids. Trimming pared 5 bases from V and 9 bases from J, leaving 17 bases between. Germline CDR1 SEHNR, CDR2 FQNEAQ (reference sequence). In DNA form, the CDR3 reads TGTGCCAGCAGCCAGGACGCCCAGGGCACTGAGCAGTTCTTC. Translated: CASSQDAQGTEQFF.

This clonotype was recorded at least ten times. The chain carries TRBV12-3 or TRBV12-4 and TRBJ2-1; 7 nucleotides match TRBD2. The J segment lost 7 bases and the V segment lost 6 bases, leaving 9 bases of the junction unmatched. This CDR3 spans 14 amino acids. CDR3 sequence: CASRRGGIMNEQFF. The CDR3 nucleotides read TGTGCCAGCAGACGCGGGGGAATTATGAATGAGCAGTTCTTC.

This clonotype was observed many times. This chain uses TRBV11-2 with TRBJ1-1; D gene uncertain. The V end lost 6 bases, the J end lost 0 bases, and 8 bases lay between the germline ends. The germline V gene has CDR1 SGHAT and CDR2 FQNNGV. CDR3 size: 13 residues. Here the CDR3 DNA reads TGTGCCAGCAGGAGTTTGATGAACACTGAAGCTTTCTTT. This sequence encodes CASRSLMNTEAFF.

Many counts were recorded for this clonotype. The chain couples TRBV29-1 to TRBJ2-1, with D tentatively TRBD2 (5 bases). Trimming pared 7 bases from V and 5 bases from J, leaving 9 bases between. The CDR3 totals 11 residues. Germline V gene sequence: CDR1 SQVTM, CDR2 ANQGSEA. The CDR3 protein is CSGLLNNEQFF. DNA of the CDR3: TGCAGCGGACTACTTAACAATGAGCAGTTCTTC.

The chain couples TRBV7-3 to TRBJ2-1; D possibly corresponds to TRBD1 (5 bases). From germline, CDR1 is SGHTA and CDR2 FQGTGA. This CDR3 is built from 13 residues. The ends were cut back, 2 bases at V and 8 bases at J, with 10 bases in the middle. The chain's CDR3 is CASSLSLGDEQFF. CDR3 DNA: TGTGCCAGCAGCTTATCCCTAGGGGATGAGCAGTTCTTC. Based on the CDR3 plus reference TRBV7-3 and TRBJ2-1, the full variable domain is GAGVSQTPSNKVTEKGKYVELRCDPISGHTALYWYRQSLGQGPEFLIYFQGTGAADDSGLPNDRFFAVRPEGSVSTLKIQRTERGDSAVYLCASSLSLGDEQFFGPGTRLTVL.

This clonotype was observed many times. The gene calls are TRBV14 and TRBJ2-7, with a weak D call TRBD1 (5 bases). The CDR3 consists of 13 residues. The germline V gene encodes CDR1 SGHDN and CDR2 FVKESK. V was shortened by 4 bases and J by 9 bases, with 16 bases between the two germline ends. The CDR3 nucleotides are TGTGCCAGCAGCCGTCTTTCAGGGTTAGCGCAGTACTTC. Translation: CASSRLSGLAQYF.